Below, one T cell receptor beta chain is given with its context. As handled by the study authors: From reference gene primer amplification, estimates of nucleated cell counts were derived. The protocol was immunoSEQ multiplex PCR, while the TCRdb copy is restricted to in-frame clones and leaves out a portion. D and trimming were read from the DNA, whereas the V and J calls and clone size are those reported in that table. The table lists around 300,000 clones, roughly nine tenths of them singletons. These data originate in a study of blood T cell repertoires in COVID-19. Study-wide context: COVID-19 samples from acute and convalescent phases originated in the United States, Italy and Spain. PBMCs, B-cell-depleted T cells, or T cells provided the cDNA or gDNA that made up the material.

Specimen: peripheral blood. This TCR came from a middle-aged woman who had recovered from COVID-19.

The CDR3 DNA reads TGTGCCAGCAGCGTAGCTGGCGCGGGAGGGGGGGCACAAGAGACCCAGTACTTC. The encoded protein is CASSVAGAGGGAQETQYF. The chain combines TRBV9 with TRBJ2-5; 9 positions agree with TRBD2. Germline values: CDR1 SGDLS, CDR2 YYNGEE. This CDR3 has 18 amino acids. With V trimmed by 0 bases and J by 2 bases, 11 bases remained unmatched.